The next 19 T cell receptor beta chains were all read from a single sample in a study of tumor and adjacent non-tumor tissue in lung cancer. Three rounds of nested PCR, following a modified ARM-PCR protocol, produced the TCRbeta library. MiXCR, applied by TCRdb to the multiplex PCR reads, yields one record per CDR3 protein. The profile covers 85,000 to 130,000 distinct CDR3 sequences, with approximately 60% appearing a single time and less than 20% taken by the ten largest. RNA was extracted from bulk tissue without any cell sorting. This non-tumor lung sample came from over 3 cm beyond the tumor edge. Material: distant non-tumor lung tissue. Receptors originate from a man in his thirties or forties with non-small cell lung cancer.

Worth noting for this clonotype: Being one base from a much bigger clone, this may be a read error. The chain couples TRBV5-1 to TRBJ2-1, with TRBD2 matching 7 bases. This CDR3 is 15 amino acids long. The germline V gene has CDR1 SGHRS and CDR2 YFSETQ. The CDR3 here is CASSFDGRLNNVQFF. The CDR3, as DNA: TGCGCCAGCAGCTTTGACGGGAGGCTTAACAATGTGCAGTTCTTC.

In regard to this clonotype: It may be a read error: a sequence one base away is much more abundant. The CDR3 loop reads CASSLVMVSGNQPQHF. In DNA form, the CDR3 reads TGTGCCAGCAGCTTGGTAATGGTTTCCGGCAATCAGCCCCAGCATTTT. This chain links TRBV5-5 with TRBJ1-5; D gene uncertain. CDR3 length equals 16 residues. The V end lost 0 bases, the J end lost 2 bases, and 12 bases lay between the germline ends. Germline V gene data show CDR1 as SGHKS and CDR2 as YYEKEE (reference sequence).

Note on this clonotype: Given a much more abundant clone one base away, this may be a read error. This rearrangement joins TRBV4-1 to TRBJ2-7; D may be TRBD2 (5 bases). This CDR3 is 16 amino acids long. Germline-derived CDR1 and CDR2 are MGHRA and YSYEKL. CDR3 in amino acids: CASSQVPGLISYEHYF. CDR3 nucleotides: TGCGCCAGCAGCCAGGTCCCCGGACTGATCTCCTACGAGCATTACTTC.

On this clonotype: At one end the junction does not follow the germline gene, possibly because of a read error. The chain couples TRBV6-1 to TRBJ2-7; no clear D. Germline CDR1 is MNHNS and CDR2 is SASEGT. The CDR3 totals 14 residues. The CDR3 nucleotides are TGTGCCAGCAGCCGCCAAATTAGCCCCTACGAGCAGTACTTT. Its protein product is CASSRQISPYEQYF.

The chain has TRBV2 and TRBJ1-5; D is unclear. The closer fit of TRBJ2-3 to the DNA end suggests the J call may be wrong. The CDR3 consists of 15 residues. Germline assignment: CDR1 SNHLY and CDR2 FYNNEI. The chain's CDR3 is CASSPPWFSGQPQYF. In DNA, the CDR3 is TGTGCCAGCAGTCCTCCTTGGTTTTCCGGGCAGCCCCAGTATTTT.

Remarks on this clonotype: The conserved closing phenylalanine or tryptophan is absent in this CDR3, likely reflecting a read error. The rearrangement joins TRBV11-2 to TRBJ2-1; a weak D match, TRBD2 (5 bases). The CDR3 extends over 15 amino acids. Trimming shortened V by 2 bases and J by 2 bases, and 10 bases separated the two germline ends. CDR1 SGHAT and CDR2 FQNNGV come from the germline V gene. This CDR3 reads CASSLMRAAYNEQFT. In DNA, the CDR3 is TGTGCCAGCAGCTTAATGAGGGCCGCCTACAATGAGCAGTTCACC.

As concerns this clonotype: The missing conserved phenylalanine or tryptophan at the end of this CDR3 makes a read error likely. The limits of the CDR3 on the DNA are not certain, so only TCRdb's listed CDR3 is given. The chain combines TRBV11-1 with TRBJ2-1; TRBD2 is the table's D call and was not checked against the DNA. Both ends counted, the CDR3 spans 16 residues. CDR1 and CDR2 from the germline V gene are SGHAT and FQDESV (reference sequence). Here the CDR3 reads CASSFLGLAGNNEQFG.

This clonotype was counted only a few times. The chain joins TRBV11-2 to TRBJ1-1; no firm D call. V was shortened by 5 bases and J by 4 bases, with 20 bases between the two germline ends. The CDR3 runs to 16 residues. Germline values: CDR1 SGHAT, CDR2 FQNNGV. The CDR3 here is CASSLTSRAWRTEAFF. In DNA, the CDR3 is TGTGCCAGCAGCCTCACCTCGCGGGCGTGGCGCACTGAAGCTTTCTTT.

This clonotype was picked up one time. The gene calls are TRBV7-9 and TRBJ1-1, with no clear D. The V end was cut by 0 bases, the J end by 0 bases, with 8 bases between. This CDR3 has 15 amino acids. Germline V gives CDR1 SEHNR, CDR2 FQNEAQ (reference sequence). The CDR3 spells CASSLAQSMNTEAFF. CDR3 coding DNA: TGTGCCAGCAGCTTAGCACAGAGTATGAACACTGAAGCTTTCTTT.

About this clonotype itself: At one boundary the junction diverges from the germline segment, which might be a read error. J is TRBJ2-1 and V is TRBV11-2; maybe TRBD1 (6 bases). CDR3 length: 16 residues. The germline V gene has CDR1 SGHAT and CDR2 FQNNGV. This CDR3 is CASTQGIISSYNEQFF. Written as DNA, the CDR3 is TGTGCCAGCACCCAGGGGATAATATCCTCCTACAATGAACAGTTCTTC.

For the CDR3, the DNA is TGTGTCTGCAGCTTAACCTCTCGAGAGCAGTACTTC. Protein: CVCSLTSREQYF. J is TRBJ2-7 and V is TRBV11-2; D is unclear. The V gene's germline CDR1 is SGHAT and CDR2 FQNNGV. CDR3 length equals 12 residues.

This clonotype was picked up a small number of times. A single base separates this from a much larger clone, so it may be a read error. The rearrangement joins TRBV20-1 to TRBJ1-6; D is unresolved. Trimming removed 0 bases from V and 0 bases from J, with 6 bases in between. Per the germline V gene, CDR1 is DFQATT and CDR2 is SNEGSKA (reference sequence). This CDR3 is 15 amino acids long. Here the CDR3 reads CSARDGSSYNSPLHF. CDR3 bases: TGCAGTGCTAGAGATGGGAGCTCCTATAATTCACCCCTCCACTTT.

On this clonotype: Germline is not matched at one junction end, which may reflect a read error. The rearrangement links TRBV11-2 to TRBJ2-5; 7 nucleotides match TRBD1. The CDR3 extends over 16 amino acids. Germline V gene sequence: CDR1 SGHAT, CDR2 FQNNGV. The CDR3 loop reads CASSLGTRGGQETRYF. The CDR3 DNA follows: TGTGCCAGCAGCTTAGGTACTAGAGGGGGCCAAGAGACCCGGTACTTC.

V usage is TRBV6-5 and J usage is TRBJ2-1, with TRBD2 identical over 10 bases. The CDR3 length is 14 residues. In germline, CDR1 is MNHEY, CDR2 SVGAGI. J gave up 16 bases and V 7 bases, and 16 bases lay outside the gene matches. Here the CDR3 reads CASNRLAGEGEYFF. As DNA, the CDR3 is TGTGCCAGCAATCGCCTAGCGGGAGAGGGTGAGTACTTCTTC.

This clonotype came up many times. The chain is built from TRBV4-3 and TRBJ2-5; perhaps TRBD1 as D (5 bases). This CDR3 is 15 amino acids long. The germline gives CDR1 LGHNA, CDR2 YSLEER. V gave up 0 bases and J gave up 5 bases, with 13 bases separating them. The CDR3 DNA reads as TGCGCCAGCAGCCAAGACCGCTGGGCAGGGGAGACCCAGTACTTC. Its protein product is CASSQDRWAGETQYF.

In regard to this clonotype: A read error may be the cause here, since a much bigger clone is one base away. J is TRBJ2-7 and V is TRBV10-2; 11 bases align to TRBD1. Germline CDR1 reads WSHSY; CDR2 reads SAAADI. The CDR3 contains 15 residues. In DNA form, the CDR3 reads TGCGCCAGCAGACTAGGTGGGACAGGGGGGTACGAGCATTACTTC. This sequence encodes CASRLGGTGGYEHYF.

As to this clonotype: With a much larger clone just one base away, this may be a read error. Given the absence of the conserved phenylalanine or tryptophan at the CDR3 end, a read error is likely. V and J are TRBV4-1 and TRBJ2-7, with D unresolved. The CDR3 loop spans 13 amino acids. Trimming left V 6 bases short and J 2 bases short, with 11 bases between. From germline, CDR1 is MGHRA and CDR2 YSYEKL. CDR3 amino acids: CASRKDTTYEQYY. Here the CDR3 DNA reads TGCGCCAGCAGGAAAGACACGACCTACGAGCAGTACTAC.

The chain has TRBV11-2 and TRBJ2-2; 9 positions agree with TRBD2. Germline V lookup: CDR1 SGHAT, CDR2 FQNNGV. The junction had 18 bases not matched to a gene; V was cut back by 7 bases and J by 15 bases. The CDR3 spans 15 residues. The CDR3 here is CASIPGLANTGEMFF. The CDR3 region has the DNA TGTGCCAGCATCCCAGGACTAGCGAACACCGGGGAAATGTTTTTT. Together with reference TRBV11-2 and TRBJ2-2, the CDR3 gives the full variable domain: EAGVAQSPRYKIIEKRQSVAFWCNPISGHATLYWYQQILGQGPKLLIQFQNNGVVDDSQLPKDRFSAERLKGVDSTLKIQPAKLEDSAVYLCASIPGLANTGEMFFGEGSRLTVL.

As concerns this clonotype: A junction boundary mismatches the germline segment, possibly from a read error. CDR3: CGVDGGTSSYEQYF. The CDR3 DNA reads TGCGGCGTTGATGGCGGGACCAGTTCCTACGAGCAGTACTTC. V gene TRBV29-1 combines with J gene TRBJ2-7, with D possibly matching TRBD2 (6 bases). The CDR3 is 14 amino acids. From germline, CDR1 is SQVTM and CDR2 ANQGSEA.